Below, 3 T cell receptor beta chains from the same sample are listed, as sequenced in a study of T-cell reconstitution after alpha-beta-depleted transplantation in children. Unique molecular identifiers were incorporated into the prepared TCRbeta library. TCRdb analysed the PCR reads with MiXCR anew, one entry per CDR3 protein. The table records around 530,000 distinct CDR3 sequences, 30% to 35% of them present only once. Sample: PBMCs from the stem cell graft donor, taken from the stem cell graft. The receptors originated from a human donor who donated a stem cell graft to a child with aplastic anemia.

Here the CDR3 DNA reads TGTGCCAGCAGCGTAGACGGGGCCGGCAATCAGCCCCAGCATTTT. It is translated as CASSVDGAGNQPQHF. This chain joins TRBV9 and TRBJ1-5, with TRBD1 as a possible D gene (5 bases). The V end was cut by 0 bases, the J end by 2 bases, with 9 bases between. This CDR3 region has 15 residues. From germline, CDR1 is SGDLS and CDR2 YYNGEE. The full variable domain, rest sourced from reference TRBV9 and TRBJ1-5, is DSGVTQTPKHLITATGQRVTLRCSPRSGDLSVYWYQQSLDQGLQFLIQYYNGEERAKGNILERFSAQQFPDLHSELNLSSLELGDSALYFCASSVDGAGNQPQHFGDGTRLSIL.

This chain connects TRBV7-2 to TRBJ2-5; D is unresolved. Trimming left V 1 base short and J 5 bases short, with 8 bases between. The CDR3 runs 13 residues. In germline, CDR1 is SGHTA, CDR2 FQGNSA. The CDR3 coding sequence is TGTGCCAGCAGCTTAGGCAACGAGGAGACCCAGTACTTC. Its translation: CASSLGNEETQYF.

The V call is TRBV18, the J call TRBJ1-1; TRBD1 might be the D (5 bases). CDR3 size: 14 residues. Per germline, CDR1 KGHSH and CDR2 LQKENI. Trimming left V 0 bases short and J 4 bases short, with 9 bases between. The CDR3 reads CASSPPGDGTEAFF. CDR3 DNA: TGTGCCAGCTCACCACCGGGGGACGGCACTGAAGCTTTCTTT.